This record covers a single T cell receptor beta chain. Sequencing used immunoSEQ multiplex PCR; TCRdb keeps in-frame clones, though not all of them. Of about 160,000 clones in the sample, around 86% were seen once. The source of the sample is a study of blood T cell repertoires in COVID-19. The germline V gene has CDR1 SGHVS and CDR2 FNYEAQ. This CDR3 spans 13 amino acids. Trimming stripped 5 bases from V and 8 bases from J, with 13 bases between. The rearrangement links TRBV7-6 to TRBJ2-1; D not resolved. The clonotype originates from an older man with acute or convalescent COVID-19. The specimen was peripheral blood. CDR3 sequence: CASSLSSRDEQFF. The CDR3 nucleotides read TGTGCCAGCAGCCTAAGTAGCCGGGATGAGCAGTTCTTC.